A selection of T cell receptor beta chains follows, all from one sample in a study of blood T cell repertoires in COVID-19. Libraries were prepared by immunoSEQ multiplex PCR; TCRdb keeps only in-frame clonotypes and omits some of them. The sample yields around 230,000 clones, around 88% seen once. Sequencing input: PBMCs or T cells enriched from blood (not recorded which). These receptors all stem from a woman aged 40 to 50 with acute COVID-19. The CDR3 runs from the conserved cysteine through the conserved F or W. The D gene is left open where the match is weak. The size entry is marked missing in some rows and otherwise reads once, few, many or a size class.

v_gene: TRBV5-1
d_gene: -
j_gene: TRBJ1-6
abundance: once
len: 13
CDR3aa: CASSGQNNSPLHF
CDR3nt: TGCGCCAGCAGCGGACAAAATAATTCACCCCTCCACTTT

v_gene: TRBV25-1
d_gene: -
j_gene: TRBJ2-2
abundance: -
len: 17
CDR3aa: CASSEFGGRGRPGELFF
CDR3nt: TGTGCCAGCAGTGAATTCGGGGGTCGGGGGAGGCCCGGGGAGCTGTTTTTT

v_gene: TRBV6-5
d_gene: TRBD1
j_gene: TRBJ1-6
abundance: -
len: 15
CDR3aa: CASRYRGRQNSPLHF
CDR3nt: TGTGCCAGCAGATACAGGGGGCGGCAGAATTCACCCCTCCACTTT

v_gene: TRBV29-1
d_gene: -
j_gene: TRBJ2-7
abundance: -
len: 14
CDR3aa: CSVDEGGNSYEQYF
CDR3nt: TGCAGCGTTGATGAGGGTGGGAACTCCTACGAGCAGTACTTC

v_gene: TRBV10-2
d_gene: TRBD2
j_gene: TRBJ2-1
abundance: -
len: 17
CDR3aa: CASRGGLAGAPGREQFF
CDR3nt: TGCGCCAGCAGGGGAGGACTAGCGGGAGCCCCGGGTCGCGAGCAGTTCTTC

v_gene: TRBV7-9
d_gene: -
j_gene: TRBJ1-6
abundance: -
len: 14
CDR3aa: CASRSDILGSPLHF
CDR3nt: TGTGCCAGCAGATCGGACATCTTAGGTTCACCCCTCCACTTT

v_gene: TRBV19
d_gene: -
j_gene: TRBJ1-6
abundance: -
len: 13
CDR3aa: CASRAGVNSPLHF
CDR3nt: TGTGCCAGTAGGGCAGGGGTAAATTCACCCCTCCACTTT

v_gene: TRBV20-1
d_gene: -
j_gene: TRBJ2-7
abundance: -
len: 11
CDR3aa: CSARANYEQYF
CDR3nt: TGCAGTGCTAGAGCCAATTACGAGCAGTACTTC

v_gene: TRBV11-2
d_gene: TRBD2
j_gene: TRBJ2-1
abundance: -
len: 19
CDR3aa: CASSSNRGVTSGSYNEQFF
CDR3nt: TGTGCCAGCAGCTCCAATCGGGGGGTAACCTCGGGCTCCTACAATGAGCAGTTCTTC

v_gene: TRBV10-2
d_gene: -
j_gene: TRBJ2-1
abundance: -
len: 16
CDR3aa: CASTSLGGSSYNEQFF
CDR3nt: TGCGCCAGCACTTCCCTAGGCGGAAGCTCCTACAATGAGCAGTTCTTC

v_gene: TRBV24-1
d_gene: -
j_gene: TRBJ2-3
abundance: -
len: 16
CDR3aa: CATSNRATGSTDTQYF
CDR3nt: TGTGCCACCAGTAATCGGGCCACGGGAAGCACAGATACGCAGTATTTT

v_gene: TRBV9
d_gene: -
j_gene: TRBJ2-3
abundance: -
len: 12
CDR3aa: CASSVNTDTQYF
CDR3nt: TGTGCCAGCAGCGTCAACACAGATACGCAGTATTTT

v_gene: TRBV6-5
d_gene: -
j_gene: TRBJ2-7
abundance: -
len: 13
CDR3aa: CASSIQGPYEQYF
CDR3nt: TGTGCCAGCAGTATCCAGGGGCCCTACGAGCAGTACTTC

v_gene: TRBV12-3/TRBV12-4
d_gene: -
j_gene: TRBJ1-1
abundance: few
len: 13
CDR3aa: CASSPTVNTEAFF
CDR3nt: TGTGCCAGCAGTCCCACAGTGAACACTGAAGCTTTCTTT

v_gene: TRBV11-2
d_gene: TRBD1
j_gene: TRBJ2-7
abundance: -
len: 15
CDR3aa: CASSLGTGFLYEQYF
CDR3nt: TGTGCCAGCAGCTTGGGGACAGGGTTCCTCTACGAGCAGTACTTC

v_gene: TRBV28
d_gene: TRBD2
j_gene: TRBJ2-1
abundance: -
len: 16
CDR3aa: CASSSPGTSGSNEQFF
CDR3nt: TGTGCCAGCAGTTCCCCCGGGACTAGCGGGAGTAATGAGCAGTTCTTC

v_gene: TRBV6-6
d_gene: TRBD1
j_gene: TRBJ1-5
abundance: once
len: 16
CDR3aa: CASSPGTGDSNQPQHF
CDR3nt: TGTGCCAGCAGTCCCGGGACAGGGGATAGCAATCAGCCCCAGCATTTT

v_gene: TRBV14
d_gene: TRBD1
j_gene: TRBJ2-1
abundance: -
len: 16
CDR3aa: CASSQRPGQGRNEQFF
CDR3nt: TGTGCCAGCAGCCAAAGACCGGGACAGGGAAGAAATGAGCAGTTCTTC

v_gene: TRBV5-1
d_gene: TRBD2
j_gene: TRBJ2-1
abundance: -
len: 18
CDR3aa: CASSLELAGGPGFNEQFF
CDR3nt: TGCGCCAGCAGCTTGGAACTAGCGGGAGGGCCGGGTTTCAATGAGCAGTTCTTC

v_gene: TRBV30
d_gene: -
j_gene: TRBJ1-2
abundance: few
len: 13
CDR3aa: CAWSDQTGEGYTF
CDR3nt: TGTGCCTGGAGTGACCAGACAGGAGAAGGCTACACCTTC

v_gene: TRBV4-1
d_gene: TRBD1
j_gene: TRBJ2-1
abundance: -
len: 16
CDR3aa: CASSFTGQGRRNEQFF
CDR3nt: TGCGCCAGCAGCTTCACAGGACAGGGCCGAAGGAATGAGCAGTTCTTC

v_gene: TRBV15
d_gene: TRBD2
j_gene: TRBJ2-7
abundance: few
len: 13
CDR3aa: CATASGMGYEQYF
CDR3nt: TGTGCCACGGCTAGCGGGATGGGCTACGAGCAGTACTTC

v_gene: TRBV7-2
d_gene: TRBD1
j_gene: TRBJ2-5
abundance: -
len: 14
CDR3aa: CASSLDRGPETQYF
CDR3nt: TGTGCCAGCAGCTTGGACAGGGGGCCAGAGACCCAGTACTTC

v_gene: TRBV19
d_gene: -
j_gene: TRBJ1-1
abundance: -
len: 14
CDR3aa: CASSRVGGGTEAFF
CDR3nt: TGTGCCAGTAGTAGGGTAGGAGGTGGTACTGAAGCTTTCTTT

v_gene: TRBV19
d_gene: -
j_gene: TRBJ1-2
abundance: once
len: 14
CDR3aa: CASSPQGKDYGYTF
CDR3nt: TGTGCCAGTAGTCCTCAGGGAAAGGACTATGGCTACACCTTC

v_gene: TRBV19
d_gene: TRBD2
j_gene: TRBJ2-7
abundance: -
len: 15
CDR3aa: CASSMASGIIYEQYF
CDR3nt: TGTGCCAGTAGTATGGCTAGCGGGATTATTTACGAGCAGTACTTC